The 7 T cell receptor beta chains below come from one sample, sequenced in a study of regulatory T cells in long-lasting Graves disease. Both iRepertoire HTBI primers and Arm-PCR of CDR3 regions were used to build the TCR beta libraries. TCRdb re-analysed the multiplex PCR reads in MiXCR, keeping a single row per CDR3 protein. The table records roughly 500,000 distinct CDR3 sequences, less than 25% of them present only once. Documented time point: persistent/refractory GD, antithyroid drugs over 5 years with positive TRAb. Following extraction of RNA from PBMCs, that RNA was used to make the TCR library. The source material was peripheral blood mononuclear cells (PBMCs), sampled when the disease was refractory, from a patient treated with antithyroid drugs. These receptor sequences come from a female donor with Graves disease.

The gene calls are TRBV12-3 or TRBV12-4 and TRBJ1-2; no definite D call. Trimming took 6 bases from V and 4 from J, leaving 12 bases between them. The CDR3 has 13 residues. The CDR3 spells CASRPDGLYGYTF. Written as DNA, the CDR3 is TGTGCCAGCAGGCCGGACGGACTCTATGGCTACACCTTC.

The chain links TRBV7-9 to TRBJ2-5; 9 nucleotides align to TRBD1. Germline V gene lookup returns CDR1 SEHNR and CDR2 FQNEAQ (reference sequence). The V and J ends lost 4 bases and 4 bases, in that order; junction bases with no gene match: 7. The CDR3 is made up of 15 amino acids. The CDR3 coding sequence is TGTGCCAGCAGCTCGATCGGACAGGGGCGAGAGACCCAGTACTTC. This encodes CASSSIGQGRETQYF.

This clonotype has at least ten counts. This chain joins TRBV7-2 and TRBJ2-5, with D perhaps matching TRBD1 (6 bases). V lost 5 bases and J 13 bases, leaving 20 bases between the germline ends. CDR3 length equals 13 residues. The germline gives CDR1 SGHTA, CDR2 FQGNSA. The CDR3 is CASSQSGTTTGYF. CDR3 nucleotides: TGTGCCAGCAGCCAATCCGGGACAACCACCGGGTACTTC. The full variable domain, with the rest looked up from reference TRBV7-2 and TRBJ2-5, is GAGVSQSPSNKVTEKGKDVELRCDPISGHTALYWYRQSLGQGLEFLIYFQGNSAPDKSGLPSDRFSAERTGGSVSTLTIQRTQQEDSAVYLCASSQSGTTTGYFGPGTRLLVL.

Only a few counts were recorded for this clonotype. The chain joins TRBV28 to TRBJ2-2; 11 bases are a match to TRBD2. Losses at the gene ends were 8 bases for V and 0 bases for J; bases not matched to a gene: 5. CDR1 and CDR2 (germline): MDHEN, SYDVKM. The CDR3 is 16 residues long. The CDR3 DNA is TGTGCCAGCGGCCGACTAGCGGGGACGAACACCGGGGAGCTGTTTTTT. Translated, it gives CASGRLAGTNTGELFF.

Worth noting for this clonotype: Being one base from a much bigger clone, this may be a read error. The rearrangement uses TRBV11-3 and TRBJ1-6; D is ambiguous. The length of the CDR3 is 13 residues. Germline CDR1 SGHNT, CDR2 YENEEA. The CDR3 here is CAGSQAADSPLHF. CDR3 in DNA: TGTGCCGGCAGCCAGGCCGCGGATTCACCCCTCCACTTT.

This clonotype was counted at least ten times. V is TRBV28 and J is TRBJ2-7, with D unclear. Trimming removed 8 bases from V and 2 bases from J, with 4 bases in between. CDR3 length: 10 amino acids. Germline CDR1 is MDHEN and CDR2 is SYDVKM. The CDR3 sequence: CASGPYEQYF. The CDR3 coding sequence is TGTGCCAGCGGCCCCTACGAGCAGTACTTC.

This clonotype was seen a handful of times. Germline and junction disagree at one end, which may indicate a read error. The V call is TRBV5-1, the J call TRBJ2-5; perhaps D is TRBD1 or TRBD2 (6 bases each). Looked up from germline, CDR1 is SGHRS and CDR2 is YFSETQ. This CDR3 comprises 14 residues. The CDR3 DNA reads as TGTGCCAGCAGCGTAGGATTAGGGGGGGAGACCCAGTACTTC. Residues: CASSVGLGGETQYF.